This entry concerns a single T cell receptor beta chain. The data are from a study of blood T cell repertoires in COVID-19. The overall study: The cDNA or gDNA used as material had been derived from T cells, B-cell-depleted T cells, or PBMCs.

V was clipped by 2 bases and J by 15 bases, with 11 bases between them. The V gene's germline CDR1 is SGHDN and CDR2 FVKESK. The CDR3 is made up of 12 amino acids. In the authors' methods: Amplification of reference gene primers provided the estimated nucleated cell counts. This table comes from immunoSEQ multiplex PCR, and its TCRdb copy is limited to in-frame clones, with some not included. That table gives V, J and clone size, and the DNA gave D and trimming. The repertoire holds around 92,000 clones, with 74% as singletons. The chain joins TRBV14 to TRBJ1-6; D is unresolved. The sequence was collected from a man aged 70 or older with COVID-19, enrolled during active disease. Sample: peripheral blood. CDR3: CASSQLRRILHF. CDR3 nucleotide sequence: TGTGCCAGCAGCCAACTACGTCGTATCCTCCACTTT.